This T cell receptor (beta chain) was documented in a study of T cell changes during pregnancy in multiple sclerosis. The CDR3 spans 12 residues. From germline, CDR1 is GTSNPN and CDR2 SVGIG (reference sequence). Trimming took off 4 bases at V and 4 bases at J, with 10 bases between the two ends. TCRdb keeps only in-frame clones here, not all; method: immunoSEQ multiplex PCR. The table records tens of thousands of clones, 90% to 95% of them present only once. The chain uses TRBV30 and TRBJ1-2; the D is unclear. This TCR was sampled from a female donor in good health, enrolled as a control in a pregnancy study. This specimen was CD4+ T cells from peripheral blood mononuclear cells, taken in the third trimester of pregnancy. The CDR3 sequence: CAWMEFGYGYTF. Here the CDR3 DNA reads TGTGCCTGGATGGAGTTTGGCTATGGCTACACCTTC. The variable domain in full, completed from reference TRBV30 and TRBJ1-2, reads SQTIHQWPATLVQPVGSPLSLECTVEGTSNPNLYWYRQAAGRGLQLLFYSVGIGQISSEVPQNLSASRPQDRQFILSSKKLLLSDSGFYLCAWMEFGYGYTFGSGTRLTVV.